This T cell receptor (beta chain) was captured in a study of shared clonotypes between healthy human individuals. A note on this clone: Its antigen is not identified.

Study outcomes and limitations: Sequencing of the sorted subsets was shown by rarefaction to be incomplete despite large depth. Memory subsets had estimated richness that was generally smaller than that of naive subsets.

The protocol was immunoSEQ multiplex PCR, while the TCRdb copy is restricted to in-frame clones and leaves out a portion. This sample has around 700,000 clones, with roughly 70% found just once. The V end lost 4 bases, the J end lost 0 bases, and 8 bases lay between the germline ends. The germline V gene encodes CDR1 SGHNT and CDR2 YENEEA. The CDR3 spans 14 residues. The chain links TRBV11-3 to TRBJ2-3; possibly TRBD1 for D (6 bases). The sequence came from a woman aged 25 to 45 in good health. Source material: memory CD4+ T cells sorted from blood. Subset noted: CD45RA-negative fraction. CDR3 protein: CASSSGVSTDTQYF. The CDR3 DNA reads as TGTGCCAGCAGCTCAGGGGTTAGCACAGATACGCAGTATTTT.